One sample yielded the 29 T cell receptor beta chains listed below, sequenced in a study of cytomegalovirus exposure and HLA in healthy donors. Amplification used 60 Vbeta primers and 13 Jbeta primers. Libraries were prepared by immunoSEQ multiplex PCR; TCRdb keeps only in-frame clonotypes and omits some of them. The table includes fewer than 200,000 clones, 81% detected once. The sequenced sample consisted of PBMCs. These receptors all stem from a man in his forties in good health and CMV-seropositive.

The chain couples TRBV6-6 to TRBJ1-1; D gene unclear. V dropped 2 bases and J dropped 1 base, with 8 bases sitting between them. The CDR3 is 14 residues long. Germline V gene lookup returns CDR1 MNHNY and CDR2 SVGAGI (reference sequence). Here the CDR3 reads CASSYAGSNTEAFF. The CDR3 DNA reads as TGTGCCAGCAGTTACGCAGGATCGAACACTGAAGCTTTCTTT.

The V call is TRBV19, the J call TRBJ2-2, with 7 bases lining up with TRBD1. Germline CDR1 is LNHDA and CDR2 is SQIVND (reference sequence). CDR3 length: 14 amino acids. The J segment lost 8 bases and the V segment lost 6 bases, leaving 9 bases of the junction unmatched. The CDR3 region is CASRQTGTRGELFF. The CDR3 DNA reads TGTGCCAGTAGGCAGACAGGGACGCGTGGGGAGCTGTTTTTT.

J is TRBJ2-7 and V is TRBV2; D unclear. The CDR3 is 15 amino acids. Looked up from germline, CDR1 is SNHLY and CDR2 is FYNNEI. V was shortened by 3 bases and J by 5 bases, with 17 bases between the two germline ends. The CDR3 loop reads CASSDEAVGKHEQYF. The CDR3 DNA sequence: TGTGCCAGCAGTGATGAGGCGGTGGGTAAGCACGAGCAGTACTTC. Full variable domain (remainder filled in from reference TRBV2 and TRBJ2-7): EPEVTQTPSHQVTQMGQEVILRCVPISNHLYFYWYRQILGQKVEFLVSFYNNEISEKSEIFDDQFSVERPDGSNFTLKIRSTKLEDSAMYFCASSDEAVGKHEQYFGPGTRLTVT.

CDR3 amino acids: CASSQAPERLYEQYF. The CDR3 coding sequence is TGTGCCAGCAGCCAAGCCCCAGAGCGCCTCTACGAGCAGTACTTC. The chain carries TRBV4-2 and TRBJ2-7; D unclear. Germline values: CDR1 LGHNA, CDR2 YNFKEQ. The germline V and J ends were trimmed by 1 base and 3 bases, with 13 bases remaining between them. The length of the CDR3 is 15 residues.

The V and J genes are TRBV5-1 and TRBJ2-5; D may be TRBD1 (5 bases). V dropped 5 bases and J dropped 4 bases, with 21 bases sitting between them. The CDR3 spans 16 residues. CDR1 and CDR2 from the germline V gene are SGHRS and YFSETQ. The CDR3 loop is CASRPPGAGFVETQYF. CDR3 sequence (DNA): TGCGCCAGCAGACCACCCGGTGCAGGGTTCGTAGAGACCCAGTACTTC.

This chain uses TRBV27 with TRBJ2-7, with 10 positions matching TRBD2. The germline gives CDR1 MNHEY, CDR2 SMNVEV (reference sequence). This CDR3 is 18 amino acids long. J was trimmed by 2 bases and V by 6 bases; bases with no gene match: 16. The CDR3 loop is CASRRFRPGTSETYEQYF. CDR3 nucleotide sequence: TGTGCCAGCAGACGCTTCCGCCCCGGGACTAGCGAAACCTACGAGCAGTACTTC.

Here the CDR3 reads CAISEGGGQPQHF. The CDR3 DNA sequence: TGTGCCATCAGTGAGGGGGGGGGACAGCCCCAGCATTTT. This sequence joins TRBV10-3 and TRBJ1-5, with D possibly TRBD1 on 5 matching bases. The CDR3 has 13 amino acids. CDR1 ENHRY and CDR2 SYGVKD come from the germline V gene. The V and J ends lost 2 bases and 7 bases respectively, with 9 bases between them.

The CDR3 DNA follows: TGTGCCAGCAGATATCAGGATACGCAGTATTTT. Its translation: CASRYQDTQYF. The chain recombines TRBV6-6 with TRBJ2-3; D ambiguous. V was trimmed by 6 bases and J by 6 bases, leaving 7 bases between them. Germline V gene data show CDR1 as MNHNY and CDR2 as SVGAGI (reference sequence). This CDR3 is 11 amino acids long.

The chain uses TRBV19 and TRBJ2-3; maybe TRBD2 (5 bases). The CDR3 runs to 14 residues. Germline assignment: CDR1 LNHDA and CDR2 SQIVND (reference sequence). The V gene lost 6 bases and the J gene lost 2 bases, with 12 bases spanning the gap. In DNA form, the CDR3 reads TGTGCCAGTAGCCCGGAGAGGGTCACAGATACGCAGTATTTT. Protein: CASSPERVTDTQYF.

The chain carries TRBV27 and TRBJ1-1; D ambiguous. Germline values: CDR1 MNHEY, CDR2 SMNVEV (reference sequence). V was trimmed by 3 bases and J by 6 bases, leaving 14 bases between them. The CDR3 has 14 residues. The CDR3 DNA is TGTGCCAGCAGTTTGCCTCCAAAGGAGGCTGAAGCTTTCTTT. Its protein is CASSLPPKEAEAFF.

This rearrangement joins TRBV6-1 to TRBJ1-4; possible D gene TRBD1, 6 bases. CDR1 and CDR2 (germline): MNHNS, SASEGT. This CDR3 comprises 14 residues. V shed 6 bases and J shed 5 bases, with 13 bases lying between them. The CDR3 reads CASRLGTPNEKLFF. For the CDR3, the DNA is TGTGCCAGCAGGCTCGGGACACCAAATGAAAAACTGTTTTTT.

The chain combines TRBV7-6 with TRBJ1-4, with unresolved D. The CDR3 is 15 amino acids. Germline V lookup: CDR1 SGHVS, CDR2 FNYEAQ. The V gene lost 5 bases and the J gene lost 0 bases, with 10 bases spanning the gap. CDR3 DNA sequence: TGTGCCAGCAGCCGTTCAGAGGCAACTAATGAAAAACTGTTTTTT. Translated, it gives CASSRSEATNEKLFF. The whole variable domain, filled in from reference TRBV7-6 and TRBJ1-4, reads GAGVSQSPRYKVTKRGQDVALRCDPISGHVSLYWYRQALGQGPEFLTYFNYEAQQDKSGLPNDRFSAERPEGSISTLTIQRTEQRDSAMYRCASSRSEATNEKLFFGSGTQLSVL.

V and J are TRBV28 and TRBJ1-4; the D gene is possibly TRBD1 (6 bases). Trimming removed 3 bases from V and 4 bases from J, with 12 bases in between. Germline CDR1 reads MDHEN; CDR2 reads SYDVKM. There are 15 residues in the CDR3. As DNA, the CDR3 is TGTGCCAGCAGTTTCTCGGGGGGCAGTAATGAAAAACTGTTTTTT. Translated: CASSFSGGSNEKLFF. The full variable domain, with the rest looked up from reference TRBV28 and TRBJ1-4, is DVKVTQSSRYLVKRTGEKVFLECVQDMDHENMFWYRQDPGLGLRLIYFSYDVKMKEKGDIPEGYSVSREKKERFSLILESASTNQTSMYLCASSFSGGSNEKLFFGSGTQLSVL.

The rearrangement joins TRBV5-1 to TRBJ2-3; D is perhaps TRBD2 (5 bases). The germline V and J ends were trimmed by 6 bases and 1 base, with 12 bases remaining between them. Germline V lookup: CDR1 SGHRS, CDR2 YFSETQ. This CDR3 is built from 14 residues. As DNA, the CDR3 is TGCGCCAGCACGGAGGCCCCCGGCACAGATACGCAGTATTTT. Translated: CASTEAPGTDTQYF.

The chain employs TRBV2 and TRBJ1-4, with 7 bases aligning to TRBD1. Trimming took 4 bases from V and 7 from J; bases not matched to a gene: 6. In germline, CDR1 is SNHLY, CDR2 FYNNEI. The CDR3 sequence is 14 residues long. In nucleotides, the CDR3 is TGTGCCAGCAGTGGGCAGACAGGGTTTGAAAAACTGTTTTTT. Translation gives CASSGQTGFEKLFF.

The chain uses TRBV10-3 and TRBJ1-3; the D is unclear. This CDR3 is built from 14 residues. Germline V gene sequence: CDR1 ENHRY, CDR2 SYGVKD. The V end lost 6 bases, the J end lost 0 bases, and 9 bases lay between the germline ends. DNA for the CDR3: TGTGCCATCAGGGAGGGCAGCTCTGGAAACACCATATATTTT. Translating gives CAIREGSSGNTIYF.

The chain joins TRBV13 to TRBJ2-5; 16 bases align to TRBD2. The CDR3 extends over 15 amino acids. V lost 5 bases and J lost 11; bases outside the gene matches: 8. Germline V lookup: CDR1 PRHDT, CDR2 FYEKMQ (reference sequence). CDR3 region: CASSGGTSGGAVQYF. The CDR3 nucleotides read TGTGCCAGCAGCGGGGGGACTAGCGGGGGGGCTGTGCAGTACTTC.

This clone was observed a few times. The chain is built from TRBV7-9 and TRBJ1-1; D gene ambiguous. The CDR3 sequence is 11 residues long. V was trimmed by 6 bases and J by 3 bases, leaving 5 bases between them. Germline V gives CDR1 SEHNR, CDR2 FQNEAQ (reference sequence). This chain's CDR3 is CASSRDTEAFF. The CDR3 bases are TGTGCCAGCAGTCGAGACACTGAAGCTTTCTTT.

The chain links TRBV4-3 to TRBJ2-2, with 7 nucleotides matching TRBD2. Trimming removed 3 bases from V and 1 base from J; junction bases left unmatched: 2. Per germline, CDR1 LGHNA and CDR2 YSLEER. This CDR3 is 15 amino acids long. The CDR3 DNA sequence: TGCGCCAGCAGCCAGGAGCGGGAGAACACCGGGGAGCTGTTTTTT. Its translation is CASSQERENTGELFF.

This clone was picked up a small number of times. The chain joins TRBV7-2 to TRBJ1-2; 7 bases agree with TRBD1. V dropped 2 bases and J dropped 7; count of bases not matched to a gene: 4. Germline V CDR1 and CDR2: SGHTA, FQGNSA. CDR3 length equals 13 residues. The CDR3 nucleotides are TGTGCCAGCAGCTTAATAGGGGGCGGTGGCTACACCTTC. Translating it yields CASSLIGGGGYTF.

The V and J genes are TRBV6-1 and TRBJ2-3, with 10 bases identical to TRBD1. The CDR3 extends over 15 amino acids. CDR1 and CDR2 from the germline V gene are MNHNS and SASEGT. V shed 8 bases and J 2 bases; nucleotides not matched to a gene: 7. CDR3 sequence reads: CASSSGTGVTDTQYF. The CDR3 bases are TGTGCCAGCTCGTCCGGGACAGGGGTCACAGATACGCAGTATTTT.

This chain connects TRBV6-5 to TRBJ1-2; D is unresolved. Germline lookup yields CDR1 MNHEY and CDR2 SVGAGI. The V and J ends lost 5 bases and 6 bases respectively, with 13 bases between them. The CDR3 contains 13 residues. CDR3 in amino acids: CASSIARGHGYTF. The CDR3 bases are TGTGCCAGCAGTATAGCCCGGGGTCATGGCTACACCTTC.

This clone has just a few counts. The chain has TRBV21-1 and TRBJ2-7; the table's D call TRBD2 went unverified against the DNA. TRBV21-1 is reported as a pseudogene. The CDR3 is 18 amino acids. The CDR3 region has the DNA TGTGCCAGCAGCGAAGGGGGGAGCGGGAGGAATCTTGCCTACGAGCAGTACTTC. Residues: CASSEGGSGRNLAYEQYF.

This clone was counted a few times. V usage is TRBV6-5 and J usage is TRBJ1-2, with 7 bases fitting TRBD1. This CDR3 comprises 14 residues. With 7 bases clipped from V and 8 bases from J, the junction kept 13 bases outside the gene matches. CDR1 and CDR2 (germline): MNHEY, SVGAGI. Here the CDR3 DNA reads TGTGCCAGCAAAGGGGACAGAGATACCTCGGGCTACACCTTC. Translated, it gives CASKGDRDTSGYTF.

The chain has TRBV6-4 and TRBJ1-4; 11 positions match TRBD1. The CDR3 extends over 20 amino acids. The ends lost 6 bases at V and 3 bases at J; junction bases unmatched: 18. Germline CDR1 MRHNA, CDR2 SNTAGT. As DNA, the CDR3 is TGTGCCAGCAGAGTTTTCCAGGACAGGGGGCAGGGGGGAGCTAATGAAAAACTGTTTTTT. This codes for CASRVFQDRGQGGANEKLFF.

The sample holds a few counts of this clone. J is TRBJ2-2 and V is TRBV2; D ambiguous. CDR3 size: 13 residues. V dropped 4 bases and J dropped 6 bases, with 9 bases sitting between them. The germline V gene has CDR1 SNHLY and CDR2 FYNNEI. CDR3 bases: TGTGCCAGCAGTGGACTTGTGGCCGGGGAGCTGTTTTTT. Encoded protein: CASSGLVAGELFF.

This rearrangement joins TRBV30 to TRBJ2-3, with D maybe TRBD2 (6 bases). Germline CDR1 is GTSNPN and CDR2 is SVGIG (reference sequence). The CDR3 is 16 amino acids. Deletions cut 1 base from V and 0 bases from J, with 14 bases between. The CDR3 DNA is TGTGCCTGGAGTGGCCCTTTGGGGGGTAGCACAGATACGCAGTATTTT. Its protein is CAWSGPLGGSTDTQYF.

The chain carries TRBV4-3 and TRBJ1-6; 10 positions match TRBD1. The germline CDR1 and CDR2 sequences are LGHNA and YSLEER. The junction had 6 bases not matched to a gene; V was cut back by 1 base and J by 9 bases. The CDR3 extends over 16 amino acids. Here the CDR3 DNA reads TGCGCCAGCAGCCAAGGGACAGGGGGGACTTCTTCACCCCTCCACTTT. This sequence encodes CASSQGTGGTSSPLHF.

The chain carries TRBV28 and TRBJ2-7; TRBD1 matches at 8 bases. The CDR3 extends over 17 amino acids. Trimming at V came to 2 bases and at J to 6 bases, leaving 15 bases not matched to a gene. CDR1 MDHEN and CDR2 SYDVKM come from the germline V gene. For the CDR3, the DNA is TGTGCCAGCAGTTTAGCCATGCCCCAGGGGGCTCAGGGCGAGCAGTACTTC. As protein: CASSLAMPQGAQGEQYF.